This T cell receptor (beta chain) was captured in a study of vaccination and CD4 T cells after COVID-19. Study-level information: Six males and four females, two Hispanic, made up the convalescents. Either the Pfizer-BioNTech BNT162b2 or Moderna mRNA-1273 vaccine was given as two doses. Samples after vaccination came a median approximately 2.5 months past dose two, ranging 14 to 241. Cultures designated as controls were supplied with a CEFX pool, an HIV-1 Nef pool, or no peptide.

The study sequenced cultured CD4+ T cell DNA using the Oncomine TCR Beta short-read assay. TCRdb re-analysed the PCR reads in MiXCR, keeping a single row per CDR3 protein. Of 21,000 or so distinct CDR3 sequences in the sample, 43% were seen once. The CDR3 has 16 residues. Treatment defined: roughly 11-day PBMC culture with coronavirus spike peptide pools or control peptides (ViraFEST assay). Regarding this clonotype: The antigen remains unidentified.

The genes are TRBV21-1 and TRBJ2-2; the table's D call of TRBD1 was not tested on the DNA. TRBV21-1 represents a pseudogene. Sequencing used CD4+ T cells from blood, cultured in vitro. This receptor was identified in a human donor who had recovered from COVID-19. CDR3 nucleotides: TGTGCCAGCAGTTGGACAGATGGAATAAACACCGGGGAGCTGTTTTTT. This translates into CASSWTDGINTGELFF.